The 9 T cell receptor beta chains presented below share a single source sample, sequenced in a study of T cell changes during pregnancy in multiple sclerosis. Repertoires were generated with immunoSEQ multiplex PCR, while TCRdb's copy carries only in-frame clones and drops some. Of 45,000 to 70,000 clones detected, 92% appear once; the ten largest clones hold about 0.6%. Material: CD4+ T cells from peripheral blood mononuclear cells, obtained after pregnancy. The receptors come from a female donor with multiple sclerosis, enrolled in a pregnancy study.

This clone was seen just once. This chain joins TRBV11-2 and TRBJ2-2; 7 bases fit TRBD1. This CDR3 has 15 residues. The V segment lost 3 bases and the J segment 6 bases; nucleotides outside the gene matches: 7. The germline gives CDR1 SGHAT, CDR2 FQNNGV. The CDR3 loop is CASSFLGGRAGELFF. The CDR3 coding sequence is TGTGCCAGCAGCTTCTTAGGGGGCCGAGCCGGGGAGCTGTTTTTT.

The gene calls are TRBV11-2 and TRBJ2-2, with 13 nucleotides matching TRBD2. The CDR3 is 16 amino acids. Unmatched junction bases numbered 4, after V lost 5 bases and J lost 4 bases. Germline values: CDR1 SGHAT, CDR2 FQNNGV. DNA for the CDR3: TGTGCCAGCAGCCTACTAGCGGGGGGGCTCACCGGGGAGCTGTTTTTT. It codes for CASSLLAGGLTGELFF.

J is TRBJ1-5 and V is TRBV30; D is undetermined. The germline V and J ends were trimmed by 5 bases and 6 bases, with 14 bases remaining between them. The CDR3 extends over 13 amino acids. Germline V CDR1 and CDR2: GTSNPN, SVGIG (reference sequence). CDR3 in amino acids: CAWAGSLRQPQHF. The CDR3, as DNA: TGTGCCTGGGCGGGGTCCCTCCGTCAGCCCCAGCATTTT.

V gene TRBV30 combines with J gene TRBJ1-1; 9 nucleotides agree with TRBD1. Germline trimming cut 3 bases from V and 2 bases from J; bases unmatched to any gene: 7. This CDR3 has 15 amino acids. Germline-derived CDR1 and CDR2 are GTSNPN and SVGIG (reference sequence). The CDR3 reads CAWRPTGQGNTEAFF. DNA of the CDR3: TGTGCCTGGAGGCCGACGGGACAGGGTAACACTGAAGCTTTCTTT.

The J gene is TRBJ2-2, the V gene TRBV6-6; 8 bases line up with TRBD1. The germline V gene has CDR1 MNHNY and CDR2 SVGAGI (reference sequence). The CDR3 is made up of 13 amino acids. Trimming cost V 5 bases and J 6 bases; bases outside gene matches: 2. This chain's CDR3 is CASSETGAGELFF. As DNA, the CDR3 is TGTGCCAGCAGTGAGACAGGGGCCGGGGAGCTGTTTTTT.

V gene TRBV6-5 combines with J gene TRBJ1-2; 9 bases are shared with TRBD1. The CDR3 totals 15 residues. Trimming cost V 5 bases and J 5 bases; bases outside gene matches: 9. The germline V gene encodes CDR1 MNHEY and CDR2 SVGAGI. As DNA, the CDR3 is TGTGCCAGCAGTGCCCCGGGACAGGGCAATTATGGCTACACCTTC. Translating it yields CASSAPGQGNYGYTF.

The CDR3 DNA follows: TGTGCCAGCAGTGGGACAGGGGTGGGCGGCTACACCTTC. It specifies CASSGTGVGGYTF. The chain employs TRBV2 and TRBJ1-2, with 9 positions matching TRBD1. The germline CDR1 and CDR2 sequences are SNHLY and FYNNEI. The CDR3 covers 13 residues. The V and J ends lost 4 bases and 8 bases, in that order; junction bases with no gene match: 5.

This clone was observed a few times. The chain joins TRBV2 to TRBJ1-6; 7 bases line up with TRBD1. The germline CDR1 and CDR2 sequences are SNHLY and FYNNEI. J lost 7 bases, V lost 2 bases, and 2 bases had no gene match. This CDR3 is built from 14 residues. CDR3 amino acids: CASSEYRGNSPLHF. CDR3 sequence (DNA): TGTGCCAGCAGTGAATACAGGGGAAATTCACCCCTCCACTTT. The full variable domain, completed using reference TRBV2 and TRBJ1-6, is EPEVTQTPSHQVTQMGQEVILRCVPISNHLYFYWYRQILGQKVEFLVSFYNNEISEKSEIFDDQFSVERPDGSNFTLKIRSTKLEDSAMYFCASSEYRGNSPLHFGNGTRLTVT.

This chain joins TRBV5-6 and TRBJ2-7, with 8 bases lining up with TRBD1. V trimming: 4 bases; J trimming: 4 bases; junction bases outside the gene matches: 4. Germline loops: CDR1 SGHDT, CDR2 YYEEEE. The CDR3 runs 13 residues. The CDR3 here is CASSLQGAYEQYF. Here the CDR3 DNA reads TGTGCCAGCAGCCTCCAGGGGGCTTACGAGCAGTACTTC.